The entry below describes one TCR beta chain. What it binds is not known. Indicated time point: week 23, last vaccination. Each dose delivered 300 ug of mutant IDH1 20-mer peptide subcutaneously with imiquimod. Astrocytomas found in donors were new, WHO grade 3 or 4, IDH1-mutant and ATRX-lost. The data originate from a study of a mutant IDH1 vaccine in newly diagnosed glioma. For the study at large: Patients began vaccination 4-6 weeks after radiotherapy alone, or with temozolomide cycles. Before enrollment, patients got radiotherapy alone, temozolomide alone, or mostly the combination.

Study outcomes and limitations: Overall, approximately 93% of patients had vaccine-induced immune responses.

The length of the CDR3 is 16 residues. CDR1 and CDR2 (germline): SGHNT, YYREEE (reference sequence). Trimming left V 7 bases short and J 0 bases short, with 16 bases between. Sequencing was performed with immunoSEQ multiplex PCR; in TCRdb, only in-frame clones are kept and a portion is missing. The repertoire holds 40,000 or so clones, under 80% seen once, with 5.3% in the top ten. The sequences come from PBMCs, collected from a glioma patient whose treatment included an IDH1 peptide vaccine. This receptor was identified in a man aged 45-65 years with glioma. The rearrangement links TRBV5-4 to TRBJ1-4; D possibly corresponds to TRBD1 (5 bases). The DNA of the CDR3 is TGTGCCAGCGGCAAAGGGGAGAGACCAACTAATGAAAAACTGTTTTTT. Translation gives CASGKGERPTNEKLFF.